This TCR beta chain was identified in a study of cytomegalovirus exposure and HLA in healthy donors. General observations from the study: The authors judged a highly shared variant cluster likely a sequencing artifact.

PCR was performed using 60 Vbeta and 13 Jbeta primers. Profiling relied on immunoSEQ multiplex PCR, and the TCRdb table lists in-frame clones only, not all of them. The table shows 130,000 or so clones, with 8% to 9.5% occurring only once. This clone was found a few times. Its specificity is unknown. The receptor was isolated from a man between 40 and 49 years old in good health and CMV-seronegative. The sample was PBMCs.

As DNA, the CDR3 is TGTGCCAGCAGCGTAGCCGCAGGGCTTCACGAGCAGTACTTC. Amino acids: CASSVAAGLHEQYF. The rearrangement uses TRBV9 and TRBJ2-7, with a possible D match to TRBD1 (5 bases). CDR1 is SGDLS and CDR2 is YYNGEE in the germline V gene. Trimming left V 0 bases short and J 5 bases short, with 12 bases between. The CDR3 spans 14 residues.